This T cell receptor beta chain stems from a study of blood T cell repertoires in COVID-19. Study summary: T cells, B-cell-depleted T cells, or PBMCs provided the cDNA or gDNA that served as material.

V trimming: 5 bases; J trimming: 1 base; junction bases outside the gene matches: 3. The germline gives CDR1 SGHVS, CDR2 FQNEAQ. The CDR3 totals 16 residues. Methods used by the authors: The authors estimated nucleated cell counts from reference gene primer amplification. Data came from immunoSEQ multiplex PCR; TCRdb stores just in-frame clones and leaves some out. V and J calls plus clone size are reproduced from that table; the DNA served to infer D and trimming. The sample comprises about 380,000 clones, 85% of which are singletons, and roughly 3.6% rests with the top ten. This clone showed up just once.

The receptor was isolated from a woman aged 18 to 35 with acute or convalescent COVID-19. The chain employs TRBV7-8 and TRBJ2-4, with 12 nucleotides matching TRBD1. Sequencing input: peripheral blood. The CDR3 spells CASSLGTGGAKNIQYF. The CDR3 coding sequence is TGTGCCAGCAGCCTAGGGACAGGGGGCGCCAAAAACATTCAGTACTTC.